This T cell receptor (beta chain) came from a study of shared clonotypes between healthy human individuals. Overall study findings and caveats: Naive subsets generally had larger estimated richness than memory subsets.

On this clone itself: Its antigen is not identified.

Here immunoSEQ multiplex PCR was the method, and the copy in TCRdb shows in-frame clones only, minus some. The sample carries over 2 million clones, under 95% recorded once. This CDR3 has 15 residues. Germline V CDR1 and CDR2: MNHEY, SMNVEV (reference sequence). V lost 9 bases and J lost 2, with 20 bases in between. The chain recombines TRBV27 with TRBJ2-7, with D possibly matching TRBD2 (7 bases). The receptor comes from a man in his late teens or twenties in good health. Some clones in this sample may be carry-over from other donors' samples. The specimen sequenced was naive CD4+ T cells from PBMCs. As for subset: CD45RA+ positively selected. CDR3 region: CASTQGGGGAYEQYF. Here the CDR3 DNA reads TGTGCCAGTACACAAGGGGGGGGTGGGGCCTACGAGCAGTACTTC.